This TCR beta chain originates from a study of cytomegalovirus exposure and HLA in healthy donors. CDR1 is GTSNPN, CDR2 SVGIG, per germline (reference sequence). Trimming took off 1 base at V and 5 bases at J, with 12 bases between the two ends. The CDR3 has 13 residues. The PCR ran on 60 Vbeta and 13 Jbeta primers. The assay was immunoSEQ multiplex PCR, and TCRdb's table has in-frame clones only and misses some. The sample consists of some 120,000 clones, 75% to 85% of them appearing once. V is TRBV30 and J is TRBJ2-7; D may be TRBD2 (6 bases). Sequencing used PBMCs. This TCR was sampled from a man aged 18 to 30 in good health and CMV-seronegative. CDR3 bases: TGTGCCTGGAGTGGGACTACTTACCACGAGCAGTACTTC. Translating it yields CAWSGTTYHEQYF.